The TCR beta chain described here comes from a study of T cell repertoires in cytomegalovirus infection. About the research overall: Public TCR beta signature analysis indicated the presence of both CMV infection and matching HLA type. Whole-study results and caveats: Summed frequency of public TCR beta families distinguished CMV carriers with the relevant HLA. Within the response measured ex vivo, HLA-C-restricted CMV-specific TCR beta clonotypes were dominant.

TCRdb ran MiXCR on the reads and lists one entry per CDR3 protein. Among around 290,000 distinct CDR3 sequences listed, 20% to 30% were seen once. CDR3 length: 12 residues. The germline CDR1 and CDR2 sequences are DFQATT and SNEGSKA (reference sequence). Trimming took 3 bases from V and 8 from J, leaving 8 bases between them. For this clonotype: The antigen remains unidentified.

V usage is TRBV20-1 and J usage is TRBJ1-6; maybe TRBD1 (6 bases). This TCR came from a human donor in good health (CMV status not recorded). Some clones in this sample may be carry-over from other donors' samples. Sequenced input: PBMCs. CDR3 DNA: TGCAGTGCTAGGTACAGGGATTCACCCCTCCACTTT. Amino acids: CSARYRDSPLHF.